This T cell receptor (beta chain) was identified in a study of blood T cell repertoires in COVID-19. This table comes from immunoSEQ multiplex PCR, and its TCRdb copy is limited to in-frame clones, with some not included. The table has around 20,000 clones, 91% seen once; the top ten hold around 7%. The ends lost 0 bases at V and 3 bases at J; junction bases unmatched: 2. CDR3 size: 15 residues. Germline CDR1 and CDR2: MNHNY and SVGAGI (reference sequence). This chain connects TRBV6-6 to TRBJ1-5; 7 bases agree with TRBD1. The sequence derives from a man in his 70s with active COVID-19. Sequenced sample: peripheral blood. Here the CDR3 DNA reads TGTGCCAGCAGTTACTCGACAGGGCTCAATCAGCCCCAGCATTTT. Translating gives CASSYSTGLNQPQHF.